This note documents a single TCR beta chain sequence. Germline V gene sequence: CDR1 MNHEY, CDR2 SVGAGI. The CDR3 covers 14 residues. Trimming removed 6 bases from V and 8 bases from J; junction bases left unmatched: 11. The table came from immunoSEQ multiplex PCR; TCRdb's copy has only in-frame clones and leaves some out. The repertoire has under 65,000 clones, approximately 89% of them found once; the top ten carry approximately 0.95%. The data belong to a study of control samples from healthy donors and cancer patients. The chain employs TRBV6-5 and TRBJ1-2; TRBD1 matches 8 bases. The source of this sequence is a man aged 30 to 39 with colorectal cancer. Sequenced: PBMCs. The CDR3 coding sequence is TGTGCCAGCAGCTCGACAACAGGGGGAGGAGGCTACACCTTC. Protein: CASSSTTGGGGYTF.